The text below deals with one T cell receptor (beta chain). No antigen is known for it. The germline V gene encodes CDR1 ENHRY and CDR2 SYGVKD. The CDR3 covers 17 residues, taking in both the cysteine and the phenylalanine. No DNA was logged. The record originates from a study of monozygotic twins with inflammatory bowel disease (dated by TCRdb to about 2019). Study-level background: The full study comprised 28 monozygotic twin pairs: nine German pairs (four IBD-concordant, five IBD-discordant) and 19 IBD-discordant Danish pairs. Each individual had, on average, about 151 000 unique TCRalpha sequences and 181 000 unique TCRbeta sequences available for analysis. The search for disease-associated traits relied mainly on comparing, within discordant pairs, IBD patients with their genetically identical healthy co-twins.

The paper's findings and limits, for the study overall: The analysis was unable to tell apart different T cell subtypes. No single strong signal or clonotype linked to IBD turned up in the results, so the idea that one exists was not supported. No difference in repertoire similarity was observed between concordant and discordant twins, possibly owing to limited statistical power. Fewer clonotypes were shared with other individuals by IBD patients than by healthy twins, most markedly in patients showing signs of disease activity. Because patients were on differing immunosuppressive treatments, the repertoires may have picked up extra background noise and inter-individual variability. TCRbeta repertoire diversity, by inverse Simpson index, was decreased in IBD patients compared with their healthy co-twins.

The receptor library was made with 5' RACE. Each TCR library was prepared from about 3,400 ng of total RNA. For each sample, cDNA synthesis with SMARTScribe reverse transcriptase was split into eight separate reactions. During cDNA synthesis, unique molecular identifiers containing a 6-nucleotide sample barcode were introduced by template switching. Amplification of TCRalpha and TCRbeta cDNA involved two nested PCRs of 16 and 9 cycles, and each PCR was followed by bead purification. Before amplification, the cDNA was both treated with uracil DNA-glycosylase and purified with the QIAquick PCR purification kit. The second PCR was the step at which Illumina TruSeq-compatible adapters and sample-specific barcodes were added. TapeStation and Qubit were used to check library quality and concentration, and roughly 5 ng of each library went into the pool. Sequencing of the pooled libraries was done on an Illumina HiSeq2500 single-index Rapid Run using custom sequencing primers and 2 x 100 bp reads. The study's own analysis went as follows. MiGEC version 1.2.6 was used for UMI-based consensus assembly, which corrected PCR and sequencing errors. MiXCR version 2.1.1 was used for V(D)J alignment, clonotype assembly and CDR3 extraction. Normalisation of gene usage, clonotype sharing and MAIT/NKT TCR abundance was achieved by analysing the top 1000, 10 000 and 20 000 clonotypes per sample. After downsampling to 27 000 UMIs, diversity was calculated as the inverse Simpson index using the vegan R package. Paired Mann-Whitney U tests were applied to discordant twin pairs, with Benjamini-Hochberg correction for multiple testing. TCRdb reprocessed the public reads and reports one entry per CDR3 protein sequence, without DNA. Clone size and V and J calls follow TCRdb, not the original study. The sample's clone listing holds 88,000 or so distinct CDR3 sequences. The ten largest clones add up to 7.4% of the sample.

From each donor, an approximately 2.7 ml peripheral blood sample was collected into PAXgene tubes and kept at -80 degrees C. Without T cell sorting, total RNA was isolated from whole blood using the PAXgene blood miRNA kit on an automated QIAcube. Deep TCRalpha and TCRbeta repertoire profiling with unique molecular barcoding was performed on peripheral blood of monozygotic twin pairs concordant or discordant for inflammatory bowel disease. Smoking habits were recorded for all twin pairs, and individuals were classified as current, former or never smokers. In this chain, TRBV10-3 is recombined with TRBJ2-5; TCRdb calls TRBD1, which cannot be checked without DNA. This TCR derives from a human donor with ulcerative colitis or Crohn's disease, or a healthy co-twin of an affected twin (not recorded which). Sequencing was carried out using blood. The CDR3 amino acid sequence is: CAISELSLGAAQETQYF.